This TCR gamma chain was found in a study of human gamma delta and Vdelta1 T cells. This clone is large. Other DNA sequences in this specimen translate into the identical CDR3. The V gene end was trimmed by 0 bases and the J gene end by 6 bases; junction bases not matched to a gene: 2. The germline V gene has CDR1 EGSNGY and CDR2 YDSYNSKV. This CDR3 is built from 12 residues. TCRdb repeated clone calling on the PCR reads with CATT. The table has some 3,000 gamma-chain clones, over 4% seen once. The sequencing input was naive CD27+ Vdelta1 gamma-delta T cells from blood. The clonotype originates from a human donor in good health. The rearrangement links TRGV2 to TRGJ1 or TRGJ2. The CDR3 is CATWDGRYKKLF. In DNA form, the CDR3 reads TGTGCCACCTGGGACGGGCGTTATAAGAAACTCTTT.